This T cell receptor (beta chain) was recovered during a study of T cell responses to AZD1222 COVID-19 vaccine. Sequencing was performed with immunoSEQ multiplex PCR; in TCRdb, only in-frame clones are kept and a portion is missing. The table includes tens of thousands of clones, 90% to 95% detected once. Concerning this clone: Antigen unknown. Germline and junction disagree at one end, which may indicate a read error. Other DNA sequences within the sample encode an identical CDR3.

Study conclusions and caveats: Donors were chiefly white British, with a greater number of females, and clonal diversity was perhaps underestimated.

The TCR comes from an adult in good health. This specimen consisted of peripheral blood, obtained on day 0 of MenACWY control vaccination.

The CDR3 DNA reads TGTGCCAGCTCGCCACGCCAGGACCCCTCTGGAAACACCATATATTTT. It is translated as CASSPRQDPSGNTIYF. The rearrangement links TRBV18 to TRBJ1-3, with no clear D. Germline values: CDR1 KGHSH, CDR2 LQKENI. This CDR3 is 16 amino acids long. Full variable domain (rest looked up from reference TRBV18 and TRBJ1-3): NAGVMQNPRHLVRRRGQEARLRCSPMKGHSHVYWYRQLPEEGLKFMVYLQKENIIDESGMPKERFSAEFPKEGPSILRIQQVVRGDSAAYFCASSPRQDPSGNTIYFGEGSWLTVV.